The 3 T cell receptor beta chains listed next were all sequenced from one sample in a study of shared clonotypes between healthy human individuals. Here immunoSEQ multiplex PCR was the method, and the copy in TCRdb shows in-frame clones only, minus some. The sample consists of about 460,000 clones, over 60% of them appearing once. The sequenced sample was PBMCs. These receptors were obtained from a woman aged 40 to 50 in good health. Some clones in this sample may be carry-over from other donors' samples.

The V call is TRBV2, the J call TRBJ1-2; 10 nucleotides align to TRBD1. Losses at the gene ends were 4 bases for V and 7 bases for J; bases not matched to a gene: 9. Germline V lookup: CDR1 SNHLY, CDR2 FYNNEI. There are 15 residues in the CDR3. The chain's CDR3 is CASSGQGAGIGGYTF. The CDR3 DNA reads as TGTGCCAGCAGTGGACAGGGGGCCGGGATCGGTGGCTACACCTTC.

This chain joins TRBV2 and TRBJ1-2; unclear D gene. The length of the CDR3 is 14 residues. Trimming removed 6 bases at V and 2 bases at J, with 13 bases between. From germline, CDR1 is SNHLY and CDR2 FYNNEI. The CDR3 nucleotides read TGTGCCAGCAGCCTCCTGACCGTGAACTATGGCTACACCTTC. As protein: CASSLLTVNYGYTF.

This clone showed up just once. V and J are TRBV11-3 and TRBJ1-1, with unresolved D. Deletions cut 5 bases from V and 2 bases from J, with 6 bases between. This CDR3 comprises 12 residues. Germline V gives CDR1 SGHNT, CDR2 YENEEA. The CDR3 is CASSNPNTEAFF. DNA of the CDR3: TGTGCCAGCAGCAACCCCAACACTGAAGCTTTCTTT.